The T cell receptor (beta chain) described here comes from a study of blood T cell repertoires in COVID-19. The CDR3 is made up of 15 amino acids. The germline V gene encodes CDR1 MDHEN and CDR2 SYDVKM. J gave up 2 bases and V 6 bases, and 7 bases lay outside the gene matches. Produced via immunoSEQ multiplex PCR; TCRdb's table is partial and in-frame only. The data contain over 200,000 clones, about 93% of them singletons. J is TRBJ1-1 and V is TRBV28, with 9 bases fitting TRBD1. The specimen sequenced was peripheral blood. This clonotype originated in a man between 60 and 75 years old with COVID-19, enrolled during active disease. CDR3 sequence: CASSSLQGANTEAFF. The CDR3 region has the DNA TGTGCCAGCAGCTCGTTACAGGGGGCCAACACTGAAGCTTTCTTT.